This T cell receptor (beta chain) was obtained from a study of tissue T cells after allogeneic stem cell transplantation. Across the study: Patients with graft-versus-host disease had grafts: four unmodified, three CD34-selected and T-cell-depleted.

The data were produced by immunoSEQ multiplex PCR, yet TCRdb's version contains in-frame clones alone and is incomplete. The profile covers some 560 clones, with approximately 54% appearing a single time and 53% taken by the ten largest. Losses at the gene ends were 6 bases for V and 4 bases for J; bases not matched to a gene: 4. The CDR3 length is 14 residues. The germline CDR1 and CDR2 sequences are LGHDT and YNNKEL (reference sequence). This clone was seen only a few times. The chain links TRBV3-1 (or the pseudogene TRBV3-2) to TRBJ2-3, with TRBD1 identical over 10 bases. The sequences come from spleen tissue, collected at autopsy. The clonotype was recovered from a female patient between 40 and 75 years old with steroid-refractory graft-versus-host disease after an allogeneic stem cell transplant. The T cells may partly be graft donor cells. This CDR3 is CASRPGTGADTQYF. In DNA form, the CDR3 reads TGTGCCAGCAGGCCCGGGACAGGGGCAGATACGCAGTATTTT.